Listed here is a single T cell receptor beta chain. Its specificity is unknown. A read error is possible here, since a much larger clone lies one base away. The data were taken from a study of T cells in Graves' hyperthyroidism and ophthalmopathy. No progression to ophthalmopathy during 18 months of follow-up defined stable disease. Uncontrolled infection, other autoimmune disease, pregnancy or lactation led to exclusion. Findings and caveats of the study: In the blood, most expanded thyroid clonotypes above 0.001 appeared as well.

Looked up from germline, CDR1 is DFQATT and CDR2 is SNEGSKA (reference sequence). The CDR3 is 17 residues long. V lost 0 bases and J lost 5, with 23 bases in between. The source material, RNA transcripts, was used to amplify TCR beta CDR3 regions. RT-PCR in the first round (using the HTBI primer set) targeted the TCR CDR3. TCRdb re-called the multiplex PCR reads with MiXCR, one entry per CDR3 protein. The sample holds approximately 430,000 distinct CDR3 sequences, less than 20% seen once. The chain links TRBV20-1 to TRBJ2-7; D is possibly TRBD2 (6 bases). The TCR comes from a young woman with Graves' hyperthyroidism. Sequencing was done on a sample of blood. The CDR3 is CSARDLRTAGIGDEQYF. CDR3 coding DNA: TGCAGTGCTAGAGATCTCAGAACGGCGGGGATAGGGGACGAGCAGTACTTC.